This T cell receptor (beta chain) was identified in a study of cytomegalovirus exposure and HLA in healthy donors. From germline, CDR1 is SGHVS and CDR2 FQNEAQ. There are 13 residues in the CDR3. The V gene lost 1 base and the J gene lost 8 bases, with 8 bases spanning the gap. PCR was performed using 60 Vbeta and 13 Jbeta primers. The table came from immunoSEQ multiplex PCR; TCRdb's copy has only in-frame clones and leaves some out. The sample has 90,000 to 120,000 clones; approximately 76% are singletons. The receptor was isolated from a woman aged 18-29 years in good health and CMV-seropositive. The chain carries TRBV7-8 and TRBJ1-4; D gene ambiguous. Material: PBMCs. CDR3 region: CASSLGGQEKLFF. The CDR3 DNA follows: TGTGCCAGCAGCTTAGGAGGCCAGGAAAAACTGTTTTTT.